The sequence of this T cell receptor beta chain was determined in a study of blood T cell repertoires in COVID-19 (dated by TCRdb to between 2020 and 2021). Regarding the study in general: Collaborator samples came from the United States, Italy and Spain and covered acute and convalescent phases of COVID-19. The material from the prospective study consisted of cDNA or gDNA derived from T cells, B-cell-depleted T cells, or PBMCs. Subjects who had been exposed to COVID-19, were actively infected with it, or had recovered from it provided the deeply sampled blood TCRbeta repertoires that made up the dataset. The repertoires were made available in a free public database intended to serve as a resource for research on the immune response to SARS-CoV-2. Samples came from the ongoing ImmuneRACE study (first 160 participants) plus 1,254 subjects from 6 global collaborators. The sample metadata nearly always contained a de-identified subject ID, COVID-19 status, age in years and sex. Where HLA class I and class II types were available, the types were taken from metadata supplied by the sample provider, not from assay-based typing. The research as a whole found: Clinical and demographic metadata were provided uncurated, with the amount varying by source and participant.

As concerns this clone: The target of this receptor is not known. No qualities accompany the bases; no much larger clone lies one base away.

Between the V and J ends, shortened by 0 bases and 3 bases respectively, the junction contains 12 bases. The CDR3 spans 16 residues, from the cysteine through the phenylalanine. CDR3 DNA only is kept here, 48 bases in frame from base 1. CDR1 and CDR2, per the germline V gene, are SGHAT and FQNNGV. The immunoSEQ Assay, a bias-controlled multiplex PCR, was used to amplify TCRbeta CDR3 regions from genomic DNA. In the paper's pipeline: Within the assay, amplification of reference gene primers was used to estimate how many nucleated cells each sample contained. To quantify the absolute abundance of each unique TCRbeta CDR3 rearrangement, sequence reads were collapsed and filtered. For each sample, productive Simpson clonality was calculated by taking the square root of Simpson's diversity index across productive rearrangements. Entries here come from immuneACCESS through TCRdb and include only in-frame sequences with V and J called. Some clones fail to appear in such tables; in the studies checked, an unresolved V gene covers under half of the shortfall, and the cause of the remainder is unknown. V, J and clone size are taken as reported in that table, and D and trimming were inferred from the DNA itself. The sample table holds about 140,000 clones, of which more than 70% were seen once. Around 1.5% of the sample goes to the ten largest clones.

Each collaborating institution followed its own protocols to collect whole blood in K2EDTA tubes. For TCRbeta analysis, collaborators shipped samples as frozen whole blood, isolated PBMCs, or DNA extracted from either of those sample types. The chain couples TRBV11-2 to TRBJ1-3; there is no confident call for the D gene. The sequence came from a human donor in a cohort sampled during active COVID-19. Sequencing was done on a sample of peripheral blood. CDR3 loop: CASSLDHPTVGNTIYF. The DNA reads TGTGCCAGCAGCTTAGATCACCCAACAGTTGGAAACACCATATATTTT. The CDR3 plus the reference TRBV11-2 and TRBJ1-3 genes for the other parts give the full variable domain: EAGVAQSPRYKIIEKRQSVAFWCNPISGHATLYWYQQILGQGPKLLIQFQNNGVVDDSQLPKDRFSAERLKGVDSTLKIQPAKLEDSAVYLCASSLDHPTVGNTIYFGEGSWLTVV.